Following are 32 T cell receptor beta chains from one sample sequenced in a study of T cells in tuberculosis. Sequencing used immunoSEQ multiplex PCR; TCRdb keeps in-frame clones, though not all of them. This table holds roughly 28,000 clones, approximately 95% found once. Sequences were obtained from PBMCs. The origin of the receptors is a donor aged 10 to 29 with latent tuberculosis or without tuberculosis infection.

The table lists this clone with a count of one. The CDR3 DNA sequence: TGTGCCAGCAGTCCCGACAGGGTTGGATCGGAGACCCAGTACTTC. Residues: CASSPDRVGSETQYF. The V gene is TRBV27, the J gene TRBJ2-5; 7 bases are shared with TRBD1. Losses at the gene ends were 5 bases for V and 5 bases for J; bases not matched to a gene: 11. This CDR3 region has 15 residues. Germline V gene lookup returns CDR1 MNHEY and CDR2 SMNVEV (reference sequence).

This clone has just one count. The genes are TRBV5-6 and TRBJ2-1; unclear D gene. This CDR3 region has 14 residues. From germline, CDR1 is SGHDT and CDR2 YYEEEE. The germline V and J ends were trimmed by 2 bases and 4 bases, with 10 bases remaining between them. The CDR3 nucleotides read TGTGCCAGCAGCTTTTTTTCTCCTTACAATGAGCAGTTCTTC. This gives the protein CASSFFSPYNEQFF. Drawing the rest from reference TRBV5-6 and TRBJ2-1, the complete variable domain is DAGVTQSPTHLIKTRGQQVTLRCSPKSGHDTVSWYQQALGQGPQFIFQYYEEEERQRGNFPDRFSGHQFPNYSSELNVNALLLGDSALYLCASSFFSPYNEQFFGPGTRLTVL.

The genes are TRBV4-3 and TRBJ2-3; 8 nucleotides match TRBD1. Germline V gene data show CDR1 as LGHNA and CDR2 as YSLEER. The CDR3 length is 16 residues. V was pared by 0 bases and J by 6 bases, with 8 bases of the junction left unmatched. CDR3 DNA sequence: TGCGCCAGCAGCCAAGACTTCGGACAGGGTGCGGATACGCAGTATTTT. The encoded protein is CASSQDFGQGADTQYF.

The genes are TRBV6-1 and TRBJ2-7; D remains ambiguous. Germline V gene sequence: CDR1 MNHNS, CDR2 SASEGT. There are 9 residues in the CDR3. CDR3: CAAGYEQYF. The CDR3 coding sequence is TGTGCAGCAGGCTACGAGCAGTACTTC.

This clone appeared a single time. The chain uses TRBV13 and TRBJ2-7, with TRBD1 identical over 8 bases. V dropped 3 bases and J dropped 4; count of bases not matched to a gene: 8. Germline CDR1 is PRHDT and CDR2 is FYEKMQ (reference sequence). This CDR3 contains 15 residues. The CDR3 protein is CASSFDRGRGYEQYF. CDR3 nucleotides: TGTGCCAGCAGCTTCGACAGGGGTAGGGGGTACGAGCAGTACTTC.

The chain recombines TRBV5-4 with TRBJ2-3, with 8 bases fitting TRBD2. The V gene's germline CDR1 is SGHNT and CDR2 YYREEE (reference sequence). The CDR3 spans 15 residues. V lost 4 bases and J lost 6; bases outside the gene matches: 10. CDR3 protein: CASSPGGLRSDTQYF. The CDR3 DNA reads TGTGCCAGCAGCCCGGGGGGGCTGAGGTCGGATACGCAGTATTTT. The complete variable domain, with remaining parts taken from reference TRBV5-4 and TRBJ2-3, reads ETGVTQSPTHLIKTRGQQVTLRCSSQSGHNTVSWYQQALGQGPQFIFQYYREEENGRGNFPPRFSGLQFPNYSSELNVNALELDDSALYLCASSPGGLRSDTQYFGPGTRLTVL.

The CDR3 DNA follows: TGTGCCTGGAGTAGCGGGGGGGCCTACGAGCAGTACTTC. This gives the protein CAWSSGGAYEQYF. The rearrangement links TRBV30 to TRBJ2-7, with TRBD2 matching over 10 bases. The CDR3 extends over 13 amino acids. Germline V CDR1 and CDR2: GTSNPN, SVGIG (reference sequence). Trimming removed 2 bases from V and 2 bases from J; junction bases left unmatched: 0.

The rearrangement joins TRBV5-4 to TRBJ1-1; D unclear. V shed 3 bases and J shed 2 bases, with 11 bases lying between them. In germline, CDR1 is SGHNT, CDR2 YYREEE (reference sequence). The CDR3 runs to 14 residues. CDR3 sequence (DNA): TGTGCCAGCAGCTCGGATGAGGGTAACACTGAAGCTTTCTTT. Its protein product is CASSSDEGNTEAFF.

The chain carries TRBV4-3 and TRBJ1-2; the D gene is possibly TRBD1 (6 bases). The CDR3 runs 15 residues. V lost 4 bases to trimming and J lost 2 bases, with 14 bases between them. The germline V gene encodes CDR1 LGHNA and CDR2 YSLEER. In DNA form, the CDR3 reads TGCGCCAGCAGCCGGGGGGGGGCCGAGAACTATGGCTACACCTTC. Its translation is CASSRGGAENYGYTF.

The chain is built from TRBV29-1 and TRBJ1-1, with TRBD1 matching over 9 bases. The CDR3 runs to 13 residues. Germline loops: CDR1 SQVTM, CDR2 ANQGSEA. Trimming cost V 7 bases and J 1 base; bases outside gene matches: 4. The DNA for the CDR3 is TGCAGCGGTCTGGGACAGGGGAACACTGAAGCTTTCTTT. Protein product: CSGLGQGNTEAFF.

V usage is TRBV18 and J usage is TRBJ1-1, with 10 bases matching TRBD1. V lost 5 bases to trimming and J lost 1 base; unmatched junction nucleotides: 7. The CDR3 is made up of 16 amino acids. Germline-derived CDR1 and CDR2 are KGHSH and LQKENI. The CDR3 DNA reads TGTGCCAGCTCAACGCGACAGGGGGCGGGGAACACTGAAGCTTTCTTT. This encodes CASSTRQGAGNTEAFF.

Here the CDR3 DNA reads TGCGCCAGCAACCTACTAAGGGGGCCTCTCCATGGCTACACCTTC. Translation gives CASNLLRGPLHGYTF. This sequence joins TRBV10-1 and TRBJ1-2; 7 bases align to TRBD1. J gave up 6 bases and V 7 bases, and 14 bases lay outside the gene matches. The CDR3 contains 15 residues. From germline, CDR1 is WNHNN and CDR2 SYGVQD (reference sequence).

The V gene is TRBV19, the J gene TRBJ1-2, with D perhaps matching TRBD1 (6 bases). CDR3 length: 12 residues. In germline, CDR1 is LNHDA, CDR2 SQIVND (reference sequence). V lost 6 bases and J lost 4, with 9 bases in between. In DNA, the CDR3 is TGTGCCAGTAGCCAGGGGATCTATGGCTACACCTTC. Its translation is CASSQGIYGYTF. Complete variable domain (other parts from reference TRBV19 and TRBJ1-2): DGGITQSPKYLFRKEGQNVTLSCEQNLNHDAMYWYRQDPGQGLRLIYYSQIVNDFQKGDIAEGYSVSREKKESFPLTVTSAQKNPTAFYLCASSQGIYGYTFGSGTRLTVV.

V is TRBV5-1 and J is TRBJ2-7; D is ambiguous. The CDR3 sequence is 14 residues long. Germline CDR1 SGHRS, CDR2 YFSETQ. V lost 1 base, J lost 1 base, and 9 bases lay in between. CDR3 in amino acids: CASSLFSASYEQYF. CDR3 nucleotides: TGCGCCAGCAGCTTGTTCTCAGCGTCCTACGAGCAGTACTTC.

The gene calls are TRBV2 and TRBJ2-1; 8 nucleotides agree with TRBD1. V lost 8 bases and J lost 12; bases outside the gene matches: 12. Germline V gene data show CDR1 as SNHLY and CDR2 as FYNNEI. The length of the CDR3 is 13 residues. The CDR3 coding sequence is TGTGCCAGCCAAGGGACAGGTCCCCATCGGCAGTTCTTC. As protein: CASQGTGPHRQFF.

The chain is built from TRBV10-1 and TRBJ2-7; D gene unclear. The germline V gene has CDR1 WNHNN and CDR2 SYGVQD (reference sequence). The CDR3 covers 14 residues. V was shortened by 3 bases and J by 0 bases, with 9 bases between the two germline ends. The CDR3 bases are TGCGCCAGCAGTGAAAGAGAGAGCTCCTACGAGCAGTACTTC. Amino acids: CASSERESSYEQYF.

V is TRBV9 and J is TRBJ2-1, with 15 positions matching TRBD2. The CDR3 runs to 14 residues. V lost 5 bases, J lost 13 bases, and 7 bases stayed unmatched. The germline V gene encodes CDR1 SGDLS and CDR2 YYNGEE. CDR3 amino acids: CASSYRTSGGAQFF. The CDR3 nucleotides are TGTGCCAGCAGTTACCGGACTAGCGGGGGGGCCCAGTTCTTC.

The CDR3 sequence: CASSLTAGGQPQHF. DNA for the CDR3: TGCGCCAGCAGCCTCACTGCCGGGGGTCAGCCCCAGCATTTT. The rearrangement joins TRBV4-3 to TRBJ1-5, with D possibly TRBD1 on 5 matching bases. This CDR3 is built from 14 residues. V lost 4 bases, J lost 6 bases, and 13 bases lay in between. Germline-derived CDR1 and CDR2 are LGHNA and YSLEER.

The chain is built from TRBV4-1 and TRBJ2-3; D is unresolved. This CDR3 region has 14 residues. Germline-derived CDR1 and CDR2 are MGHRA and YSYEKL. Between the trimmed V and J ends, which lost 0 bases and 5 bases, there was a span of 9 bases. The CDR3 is CASSQDLLLDTQYF. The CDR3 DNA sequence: TGCGCCAGCAGCCAAGATCTGCTATTAGATACGCAGTATTTT.

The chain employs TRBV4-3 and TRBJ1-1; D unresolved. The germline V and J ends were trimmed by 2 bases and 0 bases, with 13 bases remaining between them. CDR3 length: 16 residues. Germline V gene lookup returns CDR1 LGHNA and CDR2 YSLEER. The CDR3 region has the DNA TGCGCCAGCAGCCAACGCACAAAGATAATGAACACTGAAGCTTTCTTT. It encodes CASSQRTKIMNTEAFF.

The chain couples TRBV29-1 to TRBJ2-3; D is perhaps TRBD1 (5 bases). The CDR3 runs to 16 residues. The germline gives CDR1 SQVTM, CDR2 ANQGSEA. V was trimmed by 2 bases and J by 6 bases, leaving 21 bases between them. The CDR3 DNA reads TGCAGCGTTGAAAGTGGTGACAGCCTTGTATCGGATACGCAGTATTTT. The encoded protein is CSVESGDSLVSDTQYF.

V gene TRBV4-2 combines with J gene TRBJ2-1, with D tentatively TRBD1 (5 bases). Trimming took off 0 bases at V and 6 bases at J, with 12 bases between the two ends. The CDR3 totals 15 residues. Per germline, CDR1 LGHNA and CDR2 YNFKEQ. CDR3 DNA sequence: TGTGCCAGCAGCCAAGAGTGGCAGGGCGCCAATGAGCAGTTCTTC. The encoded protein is CASSQEWQGANEQFF.

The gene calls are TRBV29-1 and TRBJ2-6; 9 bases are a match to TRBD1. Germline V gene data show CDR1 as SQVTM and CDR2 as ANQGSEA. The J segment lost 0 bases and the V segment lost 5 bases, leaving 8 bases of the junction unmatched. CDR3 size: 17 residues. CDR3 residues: CSVLQGAYSSGANVLTF. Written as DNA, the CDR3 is TGCAGCGTTCTACAGGGGGCTTACAGCTCTGGGGCCAACGTCCTGACTTTC. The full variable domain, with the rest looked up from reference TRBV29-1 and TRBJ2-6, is SAVISQKPSRDICQRGTSLTIQCQVDSQVTMMFWYRQQPGQSLTLIATANQGSEATYESGFVIDKFPISRPNLTFSTLTVSNMSPEDSSIYLCSVLQGAYSSGANVLTFGAGSRLTVL.

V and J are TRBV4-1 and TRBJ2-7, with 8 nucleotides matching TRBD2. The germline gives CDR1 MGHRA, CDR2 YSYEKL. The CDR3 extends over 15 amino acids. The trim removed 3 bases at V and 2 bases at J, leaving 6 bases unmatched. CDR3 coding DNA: TGCGCCAGCAGCCATCGAGCGGGAGCTACCTACGAGCAGTACTTC. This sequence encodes CASSHRAGATYEQYF.

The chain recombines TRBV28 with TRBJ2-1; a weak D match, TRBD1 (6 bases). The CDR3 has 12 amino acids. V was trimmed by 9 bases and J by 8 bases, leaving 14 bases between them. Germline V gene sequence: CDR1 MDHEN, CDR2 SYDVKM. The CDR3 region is CASTGQGDEQFF. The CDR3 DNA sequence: TGTGCCAGTACAGGGCAAGGCGATGAGCAGTTCTTC.

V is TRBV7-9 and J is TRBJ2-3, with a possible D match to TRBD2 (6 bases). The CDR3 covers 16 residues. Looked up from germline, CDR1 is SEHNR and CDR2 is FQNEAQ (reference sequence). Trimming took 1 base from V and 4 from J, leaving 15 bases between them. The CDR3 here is CASSLDIESGADTQYF. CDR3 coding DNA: TGTGCCAGCAGCTTAGATATCGAGTCGGGGGCAGATACGCAGTATTTT.

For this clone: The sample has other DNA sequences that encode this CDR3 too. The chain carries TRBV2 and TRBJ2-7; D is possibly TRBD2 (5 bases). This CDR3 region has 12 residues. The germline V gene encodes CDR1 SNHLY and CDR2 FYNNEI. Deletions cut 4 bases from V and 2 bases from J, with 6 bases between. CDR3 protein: CASSAGTYEQYF. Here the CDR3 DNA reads TGTGCCAGCAGTGCCGGGACCTACGAGCAGTACTTC.

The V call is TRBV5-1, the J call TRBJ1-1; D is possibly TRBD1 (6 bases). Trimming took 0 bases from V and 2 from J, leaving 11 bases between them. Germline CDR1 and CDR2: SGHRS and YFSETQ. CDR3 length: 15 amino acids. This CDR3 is CASSLGAGVNTEAFF. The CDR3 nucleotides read TGCGCCAGCAGCTTGGGGGCAGGGGTAAACACTGAAGCTTTCTTT.

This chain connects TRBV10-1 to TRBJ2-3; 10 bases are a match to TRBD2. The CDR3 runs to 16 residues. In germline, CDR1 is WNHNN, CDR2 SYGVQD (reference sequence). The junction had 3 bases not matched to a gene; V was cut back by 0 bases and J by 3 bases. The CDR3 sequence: CASSESPTSGTDTQYF. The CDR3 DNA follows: TGCGCCAGCAGTGAGTCCCCGACTAGCGGGACAGATACGCAGTATTTT.

The CDR3 here is CASSPRTSGGADTQYF. CDR3 nucleotide sequence: TGTGCCAGCAGCCCTCGGACTAGCGGGGGGGCAGATACGCAGTATTTT. V usage is TRBV9 and J usage is TRBJ2-3; 15 bases are a match to TRBD2. This CDR3 region has 16 residues. Looked up from germline, CDR1 is SGDLS and CDR2 is YYNGEE. The junction had 4 bases not matched to a gene; V was cut back by 4 bases and J by 4 bases.

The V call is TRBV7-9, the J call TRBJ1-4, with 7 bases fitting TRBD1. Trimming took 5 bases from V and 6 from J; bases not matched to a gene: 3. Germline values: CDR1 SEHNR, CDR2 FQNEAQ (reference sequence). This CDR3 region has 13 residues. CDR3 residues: CASSLDRDEKLFF. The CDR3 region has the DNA TGTGCCAGCAGCCTTGACAGGGATGAAAAACTGTTTTTT. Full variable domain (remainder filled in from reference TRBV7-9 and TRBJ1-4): DTGVSQNPRHKITKRGQNVTFRCDPISEHNRLYWYRQTLGQGPEFLTYFQNEAQLEKSRLLSDRFSAERPKGSFSTLEIQRTEQGDSAMYLCASSLDRDEKLFFGSGTQLSVL.

CDR3 nucleotide sequence: TGTGCCAGCAGCTTTTCGGACAGGGGGTATCAGCCCCAGCATTTT. Its translation: CASSFSDRGYQPQHF. This rearrangement joins TRBV5-5 to TRBJ1-5; 10 bases match TRBD1. There are 15 residues in the CDR3. Losses at the gene ends were 2 bases for V and 5 bases for J; bases not matched to a gene: 4. CDR1 is SGHKS, CDR2 YYEKEE, per germline (reference sequence).